These 7 T cell receptor beta chains were sequenced from one sample in a study of OX40 agonist ivuxolimab in advanced cancers. Clones were sequenced by immunoSEQ multiplex PCR, and TCRdb holds only the in-frame ones, with some missing. This table has 65,000 to 75,000 clones, roughly 80% appearing once. The sequencing used CD4+ or CD8+ T cells sorted from blood, collected in a trial of the OX40 agonist ivuxolimab. These receptors were taken from an adult with an advanced solid tumor such as melanoma, head and neck, liver or kidney cancer.

This chain links TRBV2 with TRBJ1-5; tentative D call: TRBD1 (6 bases). The CDR3 is 14 residues long. V gave up 5 bases and J gave up 6 bases, with 14 bases separating them. Per germline, CDR1 SNHLY and CDR2 FYNNEI. The CDR3 loop is CASSFTGLFQPQHF. The DNA of the CDR3 is TGTGCCAGCAGTTTCACAGGGTTATTTCAGCCCCAGCATTTT.

The V gene is TRBV7-2, the J gene TRBJ2-7, with D perhaps matching TRBD2 (6 bases). The CDR3 contains 15 residues. CDR1 is SGHTA and CDR2 is FQGNSA in the germline V gene. Trimming took 1 base from V and 2 from J, leaving 12 bases between them. CDR3 protein: CASSLVGGATYEQYF. The CDR3 bases are TGTGCCAGCAGCTTAGTGGGGGGTGCCACCTACGAGCAGTACTTC.

The chain couples TRBV4-1 to TRBJ1-2, with TRBD1 matching 8 bases. Germline loops: CDR1 MGHRA, CDR2 YSYEKL. The V and J ends lost 1 base and 5 bases, in that order; junction bases with no gene match: 6. The CDR3 is 15 amino acids. CDR3 in DNA: TGCGCCAGCAGCCAAGGAACAGGGGGTGGGTATGGCTACACCTTC. Its protein product is CASSQGTGGGYGYTF.

The chain couples TRBV10-3 to TRBJ2-5; 9 bases are a match to TRBD2. This CDR3 contains 14 residues. In germline, CDR1 is ENHRY, CDR2 SYGVKD. V shed 6 bases and J 5 bases; nucleotides not matched to a gene: 7. CDR3 region: CAIRAAGGLETQYF. DNA for the CDR3: TGTGCCATCAGGGCGGCGGGGGGGTTGGAGACCCAGTACTTC.

The rearrangement joins TRBV6-5 to TRBJ1-4; tentative D call: TRBD1 (5 bases). The CDR3 is 14 residues long. Per germline, CDR1 MNHEY and CDR2 SVGAGI. Trimming stripped 4 bases from V and 6 bases from J, with 12 bases between. CDR3: CASSLGGADEKLFF. The CDR3 region has the DNA TGTGCCAGCAGTTTGGGAGGGGCCGATGAAAAACTGTTTTTT.

V and J are TRBV7-9 and TRBJ1-6; the match to TRBD1 covers 8 bases. From germline, CDR1 is SEHNR and CDR2 FQNEAQ (reference sequence). The V gene end was trimmed by 3 bases and the J gene end by 8 bases; junction bases not matched to a gene: 3. The length of the CDR3 is 14 residues. The CDR3 nucleotides are TGTGCCAGCAGCTTCGGACAGGGACATTCACCCCTCCACTTT. Amino acids: CASSFGQGHSPLHF.

There are a few counts of this clone. The CDR3 region has the DNA TGTGCCAGCAGCTGGGAGGGACTGGGGGGCGGTTACGAGCAGTACTTC. Residues: CASSWEGLGGGYEQYF. The chain carries TRBV13 and TRBJ2-7; D possibly corresponds to TRBD2 (7 bases). V was shortened by 4 bases and J by 4 bases, with 20 bases between the two germline ends. This CDR3 has 16 amino acids. CDR1 and CDR2 from the germline V gene are PRHDT and FYEKMQ (reference sequence).